The following is a TCR beta chain sequence with its context. What it recognizes is unknown. Germline V gene data show CDR1 as SEHNR and CDR2 as FQNEAQ (reference sequence). After removal of 1 base from V and 1 base from J, the junction contained 4 bases not matched to a gene. The CDR3 sequence is 17 residues long. The PCR had 60 Vbeta and 13 Jbeta primers. Profiling relied on immunoSEQ multiplex PCR, and the TCRdb table lists in-frame clones only, not all of them. Here the sample spans approximately 130,000 clones, under 85% being singletons. The entry originates in a study of cytomegalovirus exposure and HLA in healthy donors. Across the study: As an earlier analysis found, 150 million to 200 million T cells yielded 90 million to 140 million unique TCR beta sequences. The study, taken as a whole, reports: The number of N-insertions in an Asian-associated ancestry cluster was reportedly below the roughly 620-donor mean in a later analysis.

Sequenced: PBMCs. The chain combines TRBV7-9 with TRBJ2-7; 13 bases are shared with TRBD2. This receptor was taken from a boy aged 5-17 years in good health and CMV-seronegative. CDR3 sequence: CASSLGGLAGVSYEQYF. The DNA of the CDR3 is TGTGCCAGCAGCTTAGGTGGACTAGCGGGAGTGTCCTACGAGCAGTACTTC.